The 27 T cell receptor beta chains listed next were all sequenced from one sample in a study of T cells after posttransplantation cyclophosphamide. Busulfan-fludarabine conditioning, marrow transplant, and cyclophosphamide on days +3 and +4 were administered. TCRdb keeps only in-frame clones here, not all; method: immunoSEQ multiplex PCR. The sample contains around 10,000 clones, roughly 80% of which appear only once. The sample in question was PBMCs, obtained after allogeneic stem cell transplant with posttransplant cyclophosphamide. Source of these receptors: a female patient aged 50 to 60 who received an allogeneic stem cell transplant from a related donor, was CMV-positive, and had no GVHD. Some T cells may have come from the graft donor.

The genes are TRBV9 and TRBJ2-3, with D maybe TRBD2 (8 bases). Germline V gene data show CDR1 as SGDLS and CDR2 as YYNGEE. This CDR3 is built from 17 residues. Trimming removed 0 bases at V and 2 bases at J, with 16 bases between. CDR3 sequence: CASSVGGGGGTTDTQYF. Written as DNA, the CDR3 is TGTGCCAGCAGCGTAGGAGGGGGCGGGGGGACCACAGATACGCAGTATTTT.

The gene calls are TRBV7-2 and TRBJ2-7; D is uncertain. This CDR3 spans 14 amino acids. With 2 bases removed from V and 2 bases from J, the gap between germline ends came to 10 bases. CDR1 is SGHTA and CDR2 is FQGNSA in the germline V gene. In nucleotides, the CDR3 is TGTGCCAGCAGCTTACGGGTAATCGCCTACGAGCAGTACTTC. Translating it yields CASSLRVIAYEQYF.

This clone appeared once. The V and J genes are TRBV9 and TRBJ1-5; no clear D gene. This CDR3 has 13 residues. The germline V gene encodes CDR1 SGDLS and CDR2 YYNGEE. V lost 3 bases to trimming and J lost 4 bases, with 8 bases between them. DNA of the CDR3: TGTGCCAGCAGCGGGACGGGGAATCAGCCCCAGCATTTT. Translated, it gives CASSGTGNQPQHF.

V usage is TRBV7-9 and J usage is TRBJ1-2; perhaps TRBD1 as D (6 bases). The CDR3 contains 16 residues. Between the trimmed V and J ends, which lost 0 bases and 3 bases, there was a span of 14 bases. Germline-derived CDR1 and CDR2 are SEHNR and FQNEAQ (reference sequence). CDR3 bases: TGTGCCAGCAGCTTAGCGGGTCCAGGGGCGGACTATGGCTACACCTTC. It is translated as CASSLAGPGADYGYTF.

This clone was detected only a few times. This chain uses TRBV5-1 with TRBJ1-4; 7 bases fit TRBD1. Germline trimming cut 3 bases from V and 3 bases from J; bases unmatched to any gene: 2. The CDR3 spans 14 residues. From germline, CDR1 is SGHRS and CDR2 YFSETQ. The CDR3 loop reads CASSSGQANEKLFF. DNA of the CDR3: TGCGCCAGCAGCTCCGGACAGGCTAATGAAAAACTGTTTTTT.

This clone was detected only once. This rearrangement joins TRBV5-4 to TRBJ2-3; TRBD2 might be the D (6 bases). Germline values: CDR1 SGHNT, CDR2 YYREEE (reference sequence). The CDR3 runs to 16 residues. V lost 4 bases and J lost 0, with 15 bases in between. The CDR3 region is CASSPAAGTSTDTQYF. CDR3 DNA sequence: TGTGCCAGCAGCCCGGCAGCGGGTACTAGCACAGATACGCAGTATTTT.

The chain couples TRBV2 to TRBJ2-7; TRBD1 aligns across 9 bases. Germline CDR1 SNHLY, CDR2 FYNNEI. This CDR3 contains 14 residues. V lost 6 bases to trimming and J lost 5 bases; unmatched junction nucleotides: 8. The CDR3 nucleotides read TGTGCCAGCAGCGCTGACAGGGGGGTCCACGAGCAGTACTTC. Translated, it gives CASSADRGVHEQYF. The full variable domain, completed using reference TRBV2 and TRBJ2-7, is EPEVTQTPSHQVTQMGQEVILRCVPISNHLYFYWYRQILGQKVEFLVSFYNNEISEKSEIFDDQFSVERPDGSNFTLKIRSTKLEDSAMYFCASSADRGVHEQYFGPGTRLTVT.

The chain links TRBV5-6 to TRBJ1-5, with D unclear. Germline loops: CDR1 SGHDT, CDR2 YYEEEE. This CDR3 is built from 15 residues. V was pared by 1 base and J by 6 bases, with 14 bases between. The CDR3 spells CASSLLGEDGQPQHF. DNA for the CDR3: TGTGCCAGCAGCTTGCTCGGGGAAGATGGTCAGCCCCAGCATTTT.

The V gene is TRBV6-1, the J gene TRBJ1-2, with D perhaps TRBD1 (5 bases). From germline, CDR1 is MNHNS and CDR2 SASEGT. CDR3 length: 15 residues. V shed 7 bases and J shed 2 bases, with 17 bases lying between them. The CDR3, as DNA: TGTGCCAGCAATCGAAGGGGATTTGGGAACTATGGCTACACCTTC. Protein: CASNRRGFGNYGYTF.

The genes are TRBV10-3 and TRBJ2-3, with a tentative D call TRBD2 (6 bases). The CDR3 runs to 17 residues. V lost 3 bases, J lost 1 base, and 17 bases lay in between. CDR1 and CDR2 (germline): ENHRY, SYGVKD. The CDR3 DNA reads as TGTGCCATCAGTGAAGCTGCCTCCGGGACTGGCACAGATACGCAGTATTTT. Encoded protein: CAISEAASGTGTDTQYF.

The V call is TRBV4-1, the J call TRBJ2-5, with 9 nucleotides matching TRBD1. The J call could be wrong; TRBJ2-7 is a better fit for the DNA end. The CDR3 runs 15 residues. Germline V gives CDR1 MGHRA, CDR2 YSYEKL. This CDR3 is CASSFGQGLSYEQYF. CDR3 in DNA: TGCGCCAGCAGCTTCGGACAGGGGTTATCCTACGAGCAGTACTTC.

This chain joins TRBV6-1 and TRBJ1-4, with 10 bases that match TRBD1. Germline CDR1 MNHNS, CDR2 SASEGT. With V trimmed by 2 bases and J by 5 bases, 5 bases remained unmatched. The CDR3 is 16 residues long. The CDR3 reads CASSEQRGQGNEKLFF. The CDR3 DNA reads as TGTGCCAGCAGTGAACAGCGGGGACAGGGGAATGAAAAACTGTTTTTT.

This clone came up once. V gene TRBV7-2 combines with J gene TRBJ2-3; 12 positions match TRBD2. The CDR3 covers 16 residues. The germline V gene encodes CDR1 SGHTA and CDR2 FQGNSA. J lost 2 bases, V lost 5 bases, and 5 bases had no gene match. The CDR3 sequence is CASSPTSGGYTDTQYF. As DNA, the CDR3 is TGTGCCAGCAGCCCGACTAGCGGGGGCTACACAGATACGCAGTATTTT.

The chain is built from TRBV2 and TRBJ2-3, with D possibly matching TRBD1 (6 bases). Germline V gene sequence: CDR1 SNHLY, CDR2 FYNNEI. This CDR3 region has 13 residues. Trimming removed 9 bases at V and 2 bases at J, with 12 bases between. This CDR3 is CARSGTFTDTQYF. DNA of the CDR3: TGTGCCAGATCCGGGACATTCACAGATACGCAGTATTTT.

The rearrangement links TRBV5-6 to TRBJ1-2; the D gene is possibly TRBD1 (5 bases). The CDR3 length is 14 residues. Germline-derived CDR1 and CDR2 are SGHDT and YYEEEE. Trimming stripped 1 base from V and 3 bases from J, with 10 bases between. The CDR3 is CASSLFQGYYGYTF. The DNA of the CDR3 is TGTGCCAGCAGCTTGTTCCAGGGTTACTATGGCTACACCTTC.

The chain employs TRBV7-9 and TRBJ2-3; TRBD2 agrees at 9 bases. The CDR3 is 14 amino acids. From germline, CDR1 is SEHNR and CDR2 FQNEAQ (reference sequence). Unmatched junction bases numbered 4, after V lost 5 bases and J lost 4 bases. Here the CDR3 DNA reads TGTGCCAGCAGCCCGCGGGGGGGTGCAGATACGCAGTATTTT. It encodes CASSPRGGADTQYF.

The J gene is TRBJ1-2, the V gene TRBV6-6; possible D gene TRBD1, 5 bases. This CDR3 region has 11 residues. CDR1 and CDR2 (germline): MNHNY, SVGAGI (reference sequence). Trimming took 7 bases from V and 4 from J, leaving 7 bases between them. As DNA, the CDR3 is TGTGCCAGCAAGGGACTCTATGGCTACACCTTC. The encoded protein is CASKGLYGYTF.

In its sample, this clone was seen once. The chain recombines TRBV4-2 with TRBJ2-3; 11 nucleotides align to TRBD2. The CDR3 contains 18 residues. J gave up 1 base and V 1 base, and 7 bases lay outside the gene matches. Germline V lookup: CDR1 LGHNA, CDR2 YNFKEQ. The CDR3 DNA reads TGTGCCAGCAGCCAAGGGCTAGCGGGGGGCCGTGGCACAGATACGCAGTATTTT. Its protein is CASSQGLAGGRGTDTQYF.

The J gene is TRBJ2-1, the V gene TRBV5-4; 11 bases map to TRBD2. Germline CDR1 reads SGHNT; CDR2 reads YYREEE (reference sequence). After removal of 3 bases from V and 1 base from J, the junction contained 9 bases not matched to a gene. The CDR3 runs to 18 residues. Here the CDR3 reads CASSWGATSGASYNEQFF. The CDR3 bases are TGTGCCAGCAGCTGGGGGGCGACTAGCGGGGCTTCCTACAATGAGCAGTTCTTC.

This sequence joins TRBV16 and TRBJ2-7; D is unresolved. In germline, CDR1 is KGHSY, CDR2 FQNENV. The CDR3 sequence is 13 residues long. V was cut by 5 bases and J by 5 bases, with 13 bases left in between. CDR3 DNA sequence: TGTGCCAGCAGCGTCAACTCAATGGACGAGCAGTACTTC. It encodes CASSVNSMDEQYF.

This chain connects TRBV5-4 to TRBJ2-1, with a possible D match to TRBD2 (5 bases). The CDR3 totals 17 residues. V lost 4 bases and J 3 bases, leaving 20 bases between the germline ends. Germline V gene sequence: CDR1 SGHNT, CDR2 YYREEE (reference sequence). CDR3 amino acids: CASSRASGDPYYNEQFF. CDR3 nucleotides: TGTGCCAGCAGCCGAGCAAGCGGAGACCCCTACTACAATGAGCAGTTCTTC.

The chain is built from TRBV6-1 and TRBJ2-3, with D perhaps TRBD2 (5 bases). Trimming removed 3 bases at V and 7 bases at J, with 8 bases between. Germline lookup yields CDR1 MNHNS and CDR2 SASEGT. The CDR3 extends over 12 amino acids. DNA for the CDR3: TGTGCCAGCAGTGATCGACTATATACGCAGTATTTT. This encodes CASSDRLYTQYF.

This chain links TRBV7-8 with TRBJ2-5; TRBD2 aligns across 8 bases. The V gene end was trimmed by 5 bases and the J gene end by 5 bases; junction bases not matched to a gene: 16. In germline, CDR1 is SGHVS, CDR2 FQNEAQ. CDR3 length: 17 amino acids. DNA of the CDR3: TGTGCCAGCAGCATTAGAGGTAGCCGGGGGGGCTTGGAGACCCAGTACTTC. It specifies CASSIRGSRGGLETQYF. Filled out from reference TRBV7-8 and TRBJ2-5, the complete variable domain reads GAGVSQSPRYKVAKRGQDVALRCDPISGHVSLFWYQQALGQGPEFLTYFQNEAQLDKSGLPSDRFFAERPEGSVSTLKIQRTQQEDSAVYLCASSIRGSRGGLETQYFGPGTRLLVL.

The V and J genes are TRBV5-1 and TRBJ1-5, with 8 bases aligning to TRBD1. The germline CDR1 and CDR2 sequences are SGHRS and YFSETQ. V lost 4 bases and J lost 6; bases outside the gene matches: 6. CDR3 size: 14 residues. As DNA, the CDR3 is TGCGCCAGCAGCGAAGGACAGGGAAGTCAGCCCCAGCATTTT. This codes for CASSEGQGSQPQHF.

The chain employs TRBV30 and TRBJ1-5, with TRBD1 matching over 7 bases. The CDR3 length is 14 residues. The ends lost 5 bases at V and 0 bases at J; junction bases unmatched: 4. Looked up from germline, CDR1 is GTSNPN and CDR2 is SVGIG (reference sequence). The CDR3 reads CAWARGYSNQPQHF. The CDR3 bases are TGTGCCTGGGCCAGGGGGTATAGCAATCAGCCCCAGCATTTT. Filled out from reference TRBV30 and TRBJ1-5, the complete variable domain reads SQTIHQWPATLVQPVGSPLSLECTVEGTSNPNLYWYRQAAGRGLQLLFYSVGIGQISSEVPQNLSASRPQDRQFILSSKKLLLSDSGFYLCAWARGYSNQPQHFGDGTRLSIL.

This clone was seen only a few times. The chain combines TRBV2 with TRBJ1-6, with 8 bases identical to TRBD1. Germline CDR1 and CDR2: SNHLY and FYNNEI. The J segment lost 7 bases and the V segment lost 8 bases, leaving 7 bases of the junction unmatched. The CDR3 is 14 amino acids. The DNA for the CDR3 is TGTGCCAGCGGAATTGGACAGGGCAATTCACCCCTCCACTTT. It codes for CASGIGQGNSPLHF.

Regarding this clone: One end of the junction is discordant with germline, which a read error may explain. This rearrangement joins TRBV20-1 to TRBJ2-3, with TRBD2 matching 11 bases. Germline V gene data show CDR1 as DFQATT and CDR2 as SNEGSKA (reference sequence). The CDR3 is 11 residues long. The CDR3 bases are TGCAGTGCTAGAGATCTAGCGGGGGGACGATTT. This codes for CSARDLAGGRF.